The rows below give T cell receptor beta chains drawn from one sample of a study of early T cells in non-severe SARS-CoV-2 infection. Using its own MiXCR run on the 5' RACE reads, TCRdb lists one record per CDR3 protein. The repertoire holds 65,000 to 80,000 distinct CDR3 sequences, with more than 10% as singletons. The sequencing sample was made of whole blood. The receptors shown here come from an adult who was a healthcare worker with PCR-confirmed SARS-CoV-2 infection or an uninfected control (not recorded which). Each CDR3 is given with its conserved first and last residue. Each record gives: clone size, D gene, V gene, J gene, CDR3 protein, CDR3 DNA. The D gene is left open where the match is weak. Size tells how often a clone was seen (once, few, many) or the class of an expanded clone, and some rows leave it out.

size: .; D: .; V: TRBV7-9; J: TRBJ1-4; CDR3: CASSLVTEEKLFF; DNA: TGTGCCAGCAGCTTAGTAACGGAGGAAAAACTGTTTTTT
size: .; D: TRBD2; V: TRBV28; J: TRBJ2-2; CDR3: CASSLPLLAEDTGELFF; DNA: TGTGCCAGCAGTTTACCGCTCCTAGCGGAGGACACCGGGGAGCTGTTTTTT
size: few; D: TRBD2; V: TRBV29-1; J: TRBJ2-3; CDR3: CSVNGLAGGADTQYF; DNA: TGCAGCGTAAACGGACTAGCGGGAGGCGCAGATACGCAGTATTTT
size: .; D: TRBD2; V: TRBV20-1; J: TRBJ2-1; CDR3: CSAILGLAGYNEQFF; DNA: TGCAGTGCCATCCTTGGACTAGCGGGTTACAATGAGCAGTTCTTC
size: many; D: TRBD2; V: TRBV20-1; J: TRBJ2-5; CDR3: CSARGSSSGGPRETQYF; DNA: TGCAGTGCTAGAGGGTCGTCTAGCGGGGGTCCGAGAGAGACCCAGTACTTC
size: .; D: .; V: TRBV7-9; J: TRBJ2-7; CDR3: CASSLVGEASEQYF; DNA: TGTGCCAGCAGCTTGGTAGGCGAGGCCTCCGAGCAGTACTTC
size: .; D: .; V: TRBV20-1; J: TRBJ2-3; CDR3: CSARAERGADTQYF; DNA: TGCAGTGCTAGAGCAGAAAGGGGCGCAGATACGCAGTATTTT
size: few; D: TRBD1; V: TRBV25-1; J: TRBJ2-7; CDR3: CASSASGQGKISYEQYF; DNA: TGTGCCAGCAGTGCCTCTGGACAGGGGAAAATATCCTACGAGCAGTACTTC
size: few; D: .; V: TRBV11-2; J: TRBJ2-7; CDR3: CASSLISGSSYEQYF; DNA: TGTGCCAGCAGCTTAATCAGCGGCAGCTCCTACGAGCAGTACTTC
size: few; D: TRBD1; V: TRBV6-5; J: TRBJ1-2; CDR3: CASSLSGQGTGYTF; DNA: TGTGCCAGCAGTCTTTCGGGACAGGGTACTGGCTACACCTTC
size: many; D: .; V: TRBV6-1; J: TRBJ2-1; CDR3: CASSSGDGSYNEQFF; DNA: TGTGCCAGCAGTTCGGGGGACGGGTCCTACAATGAGCAGTTCTTC
size: many; D: TRBD1; V: TRBV9; J: TRBJ2-7; CDR3: CASSPGGQGFFEQYF; DNA: TGTGCCAGCAGCCCCGGGGGACAGGGATTTTTCGAGCAGTACTTC
size: many; D: TRBD1; V: TRBV29-1; J: TRBJ2-7; CDR3: CSVGTGTGTYEQYF; DNA: TGCAGCGTTGGGACCGGGACAGGCACCTACGAGCAGTACTTC
size: .; D: .; V: TRBV28; J: TRBJ2-7; CDR3: CASRTTGSVFYEQYF; DNA: TGTGCCAGCAGAACAACAGGGTCCGTTTTCTACGAGCAGTACTTC
size: .; D: .; V: TRBV10-1; J: TRBJ2-1; CDR3: CASRPTGAENEQFF; DNA: TGCGCCAGCAGACCTACGGGAGCTGAGAATGAGCAGTTCTTC
size: .; D: .; V: TRBV12-3/TRBV12-4; J: TRBJ1-4; CDR3: CASSLVRGLGEKLFF; DNA: TGTGCCAGCAGTTTAGTTCGGGGGTTAGGCGAAAAACTGTTTTTT
size: .; D: .; V: TRBV7-9; J: TRBJ1-2; CDR3: CASSFLDRDGYTF; DNA: TGTGCCAGCAGCTTCCTGGACAGAGATGGCTACACCTTC
size: .; D: .; V: TRBV11-2; J: TRBJ2-2; CDR3: CASSPRVDGELFF; DNA: TGTGCCAGCTCACCACGGGTGGACGGGGAGCTGTTTTTT
size: .; D: .; V: TRBV11-3; J: TRBJ2-1; CDR3: CASSLKGAGYNEQFF; DNA: TGTGCCAGCAGCCTCAAGGGTGCGGGGTACAATGAGCAGTTCTTC
size: many; D: .; V: TRBV7-9; J: TRBJ2-7; CDR3: CASSSNGYWEQYF; DNA: TGTGCCAGCAGCTCTAACGGGTATTGGGAGCAGTACTTC
size: many; D: .; V: TRBV7-2; J: TRBJ1-6; CDR3: CASSLRTNNSPLHF; DNA: TGTGCCAGCAGCCTTAGGACCAATAATTCACCCCTCCACTTT
size: many; D: .; V: TRBV7-2; J: TRBJ2-3; CDR3: CASSLARYRPPQADTQYF; DNA: TGTGCCAGCAGCTTAGCGCGTTACCGGCCCCCGCAGGCAGATACGCAGTATTTT
size: .; D: .; V: TRBV4-3; J: TRBJ1-6; CDR3: CASSQSSTGYNSPLHF; DNA: TGCGCCAGCAGCCAGTCCTCAACGGGATATAATTCACCCCTCCACTTT
size: few; D: .; V: TRBV11-2; J: TRBJ2-7; CDR3: CASSFTLFYEQYF; DNA: TGTGCCAGCAGCTTTACGCTCTTCTACGAGCAGTACTTC
size: many; D: .; V: TRBV12-3/TRBV12-4; J: TRBJ2-1; CDR3: CASSLRGSSYNEQFF; DNA: TGTGCCAGCAGTTTGAGGGGGAGCTCCTACAATGAGCAGTTCTTC
size: few; D: .; V: TRBV20-1; J: TRBJ2-5; CDR3: CSARDPDGPQETQYF; DNA: TGCAGTGCTAGAGATCCAGACGGACCACAAGAGACCCAGTACTTC
size: many; D: TRBD1; V: TRBV7-9; J: TRBJ2-7; CDR3: CASSRGTATYEQYF; DNA: TGTGCCAGCAGCCGAGGGACAGCGACCTACGAGCAGTACTTC
size: few; D: .; V: TRBV7-2; J: TRBJ2-7; CDR3: CASSLDPGNLYEQYF; DNA: TGTGCCAGCAGCTTAGACCCAGGGAACCTCTACGAGCAGTACTTC